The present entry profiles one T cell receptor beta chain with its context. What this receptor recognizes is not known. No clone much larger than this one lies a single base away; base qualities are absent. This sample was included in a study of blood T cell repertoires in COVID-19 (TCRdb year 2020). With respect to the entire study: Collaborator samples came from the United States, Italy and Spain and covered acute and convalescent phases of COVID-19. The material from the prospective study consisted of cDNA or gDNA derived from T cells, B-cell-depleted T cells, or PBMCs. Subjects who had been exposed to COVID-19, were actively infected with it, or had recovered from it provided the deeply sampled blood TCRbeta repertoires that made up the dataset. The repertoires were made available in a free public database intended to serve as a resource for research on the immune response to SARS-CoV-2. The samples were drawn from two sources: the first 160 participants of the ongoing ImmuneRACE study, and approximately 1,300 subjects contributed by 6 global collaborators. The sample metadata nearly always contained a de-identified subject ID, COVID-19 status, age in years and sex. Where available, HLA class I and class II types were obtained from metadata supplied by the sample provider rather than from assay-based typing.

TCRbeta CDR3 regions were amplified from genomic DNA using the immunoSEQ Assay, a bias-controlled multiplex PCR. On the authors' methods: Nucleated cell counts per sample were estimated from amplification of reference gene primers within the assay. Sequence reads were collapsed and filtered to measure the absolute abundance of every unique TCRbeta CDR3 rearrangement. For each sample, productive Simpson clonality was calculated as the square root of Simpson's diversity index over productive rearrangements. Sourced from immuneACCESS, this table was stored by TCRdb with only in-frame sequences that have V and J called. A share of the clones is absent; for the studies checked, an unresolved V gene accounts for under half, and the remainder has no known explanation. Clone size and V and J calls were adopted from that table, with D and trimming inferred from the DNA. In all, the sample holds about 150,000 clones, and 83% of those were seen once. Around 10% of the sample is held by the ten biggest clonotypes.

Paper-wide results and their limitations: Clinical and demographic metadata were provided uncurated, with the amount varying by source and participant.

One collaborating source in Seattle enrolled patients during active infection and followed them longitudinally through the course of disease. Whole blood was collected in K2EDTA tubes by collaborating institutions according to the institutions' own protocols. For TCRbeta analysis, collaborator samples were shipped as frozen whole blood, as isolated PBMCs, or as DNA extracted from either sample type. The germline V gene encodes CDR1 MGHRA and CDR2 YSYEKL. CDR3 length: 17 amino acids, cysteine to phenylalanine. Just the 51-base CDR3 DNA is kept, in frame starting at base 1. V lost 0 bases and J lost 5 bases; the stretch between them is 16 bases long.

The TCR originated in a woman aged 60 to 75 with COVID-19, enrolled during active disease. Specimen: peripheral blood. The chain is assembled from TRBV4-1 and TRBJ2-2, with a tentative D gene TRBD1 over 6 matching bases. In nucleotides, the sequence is TGCGCCAGCAGCCAAGAGGACCACAGGGTATTGACCGGGGAGCTGTTTTTT. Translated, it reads CASSQEDHRVLTGELFF.